This TCR beta chain was sequenced in a study of T-cell memory formation after mild COVID-19. 5'RACE with constant-segment primers yielded barcoded, UMI-tagged TCR alpha and TCR beta cDNA libraries. TCRdb redid the calling of the 5' RACE reads with MiXCR, one entry per CDR3 protein. This sample has 100,000 to 150,000 distinct CDR3 sequences, with around 6.3% found just once. The ends lost 0 bases at V and 8 bases at J; junction bases unmatched: 11. Germline V gene lookup returns CDR1 SGHRS and CDR2 YFSETQ. CDR3 length: 16 amino acids. Concerning this clonotype: Antigen unknown.

Points from the study as a whole: Detection of some responders pre-infection suggested pre-existing cross-reactive memory T cells participated.

The chain uses TRBV5-1 and TRBJ1-2; 9 bases are a match to TRBD1. The sequence came from an adult woman who had mild COVID-19 (a few samples of this study predate the infection). Cell type and time point are not known. The source material was PBMCs or a T cell subset sorted from them (not recorded which). The CDR3 here is CASSLETGGHPRGYTF. CDR3 DNA: TGCGCCAGCAGCTTGGAAACAGGGGGCCACCCCCGCGGCTACACCTTC. The whole variable domain, filled in from reference TRBV5-1 and TRBJ1-2, reads KAGVTQTPRYLIKTRGQQVTLSCSPISGHRSVSWYQQTPGQGLQFLFEYFSETQRNKGNFPGRFSGRQFSNSRSEMNVSTLELGDSALYLCASSLETGGHPRGYTFGSGTRLTVV.